This T cell receptor (beta chain) is drawn from a study of cytomegalovirus exposure and HLA in healthy donors. Points from the study as a whole: Likely technical artifact: a cluster of highly shared sequence variants. Later on, an analysis tied 15,000 or so TCR beta sequences to HLA alleles at 0.05 false discovery rate. Confirmation was obtained in vitro that three CMV-associated chains are specific for CMV antigens. Per published reports, the classifier diagnosed cytomegalovirus status with high specificity and sensitivity.

Germline lookup yields CDR1 SGHRS and CDR2 YFSETQ. This CDR3 spans 15 amino acids. The J segment lost 6 bases and the V segment lost 5 bases, leaving 7 bases of the junction unmatched. For this clone: Its target is not known.

PCR amplification relied on 60 Vbeta primers (plus 13 Jbeta primers). Sequencing used immunoSEQ multiplex PCR; TCRdb keeps in-frame clones, though not all of them. The data hold about 110,000 clones, with approximately 79% observed a single time. The receptor was derived from a young man in good health and CMV-seronegative. The sample was PBMCs. The V gene is TRBV5-1, the J gene TRBJ2-3, with 12 bases lining up with TRBD2. CDR3 region: CASSLAGGLVDTQYF. For the CDR3, the DNA is TGCGCCAGCAGTCTAGCGGGGGGGCTTGTCGATACGCAGTATTTT. Full variable domain (outside the CDR3, taken from reference TRBV5-1 and TRBJ2-3): KAGVTQTPRYLIKTRGQQVTLSCSPISGHRSVSWYQQTPGQGLQFLFEYFSETQRNKGNFPGRFSGRQFSNSRSEMNVSTLELGDSALYLCASSLAGGLVDTQYFGPGTRLTVL.